This T cell receptor beta chain emerged from a study of blood T cell repertoires in COVID-19. Whole-study context: Sites in the United States, Italy and Spain provided acute and convalescent COVID-19 samples.

V lost 5 bases and J lost 10; bases outside the gene matches: 9. This CDR3 has 14 amino acids. CDR1 and CDR2 (germline): SGHAT, FQNNGV. Original processing notes: Reference gene primers were amplified, and this amplification served to estimate nucleated cell counts. Here immunoSEQ multiplex PCR was the method, and the copy in TCRdb shows in-frame clones only, minus some. V and J calls plus clone size are reproduced from that table; the DNA served to infer D and trimming. The data contain 320,000 or so clones, around 90% of them singletons. In assigning cohorts, the study relied on participant-reported clinical history. The study counted Cohort 3 donors as recovered given two negative PCRs, clearance, or symptom resolution.

The sample consisted of PBMCs or T cells enriched from blood (not recorded which). This clonotype was obtained from a man between 60 and 75 years old who had recovered from COVID-19. The chain has TRBV11-2 and TRBJ1-4; TRBD1 matches 8 bases. The CDR3 nucleotides are TGTGCCAGCAGCCGAGACAGGGGCGGTAGAAAACTGTTTTTT. It specifies CASSRDRGGRKLFF.